Listed here are 10 T cell receptor beta chains from one sample, sequenced in a study of shared clonotypes between healthy human individuals. Profiling relied on immunoSEQ multiplex PCR, and the TCRdb table lists in-frame clones only, not all of them. The sample shows some 500,000 clones, 75% to 80% of them seen only once. Sequencing used PBMCs. These receptors all stem from a woman aged 40 to 49 in good health. Some clones in this sample may be carry-over from other donors' samples.

This clone turned up a few times. A much larger clone is a single base away; this may be a read error. CDR3 region: CASSEGAEVSYGQYF. In nucleotides, the CDR3 is TGTGCCAGCAGTGAAGGAGCCGAGGTATCCTACGGGCAGTACTTC. This chain joins TRBV6-1 and TRBJ2-5; D not certain. From germline, CDR1 is MNHNS and CDR2 SASEGT. The ends were cut back, 1 base at V and 11 bases at J, with 20 bases in the middle. CDR3 length: 15 residues.

This clone has only a few counts. The likely explanation is a read error, given a far larger clone one base away. Other DNA sequences within the sample encode an identical CDR3. In DNA, the CDR3 is TGTGCCAGCAGCACAGGGGGCAACCAGCCCCAGCATTTT. Its protein is CASSTGGNQPQHF. V is TRBV9 and J is TRBJ1-5; 9 bases match TRBD1. Looked up from germline, CDR1 is SGDLS and CDR2 is YYNGEE. CDR3 length: 13 residues. Full variable domain (outside the CDR3, taken from reference TRBV9 and TRBJ1-5): DSGVTQTPKHLITATGQRVTLRCSPRSGDLSVYWYQQSLDQGLQFLIQYYNGEERAKGNILERFSAQQFPDLHSELNLSSLELGDSALYFCASSTGGNQPQHFGDGTRLSIL.

The table lists this clone with many counts. CDR3 sequence: CASSEGQGRGALNTEAFF. In DNA form, the CDR3 reads TGTGCCAGCAGTGAAGGACAGGGCAGGGGGGCGTTGAACACTGAAGCTTTCTTT. This chain joins TRBV28 and TRBJ1-1; 8 bases align to TRBD1. From germline, CDR1 is MDHEN and CDR2 SYDVKM. The CDR3 extends over 18 amino acids. The junction had 14 bases not matched to a gene; V was cut back by 5 bases and J by 0 bases.

V and J are TRBV15 and TRBJ2-3, with D maybe TRBD1 (5 bases). V gave up 3 bases and J gave up 0 bases, with 7 bases separating them. CDR3 size: 14 residues. Germline V gives CDR1 LNHNV, CDR2 YYDKDF (reference sequence). CDR3: CATSRDISTDTQYF. The DNA for the CDR3 is TGTGCCACCAGCAGGGACATCAGCACAGATACGCAGTATTTT.

The chain uses TRBV29-1 and TRBJ2-1; 10 nucleotides line up with TRBD2. The V segment lost 7 bases and the J segment 6 bases; nucleotides outside the gene matches: 9. Germline assignment: CDR1 SQVTM and CDR2 ANQGSEA. CDR3 length equals 14 residues. The CDR3 region is CSATPLAGPNEQFF. CDR3 sequence (DNA): TGCAGCGCAACTCCACTAGCGGGACCCAATGAGCAGTTCTTC.

This clone turned up a few times. Given a far larger clone just one base away, this is likely a sequencing read error. This same CDR3 is encoded by further DNA sequences in the sample. The V and J genes are TRBV29-1 and TRBJ1-5, with 9 bases fitting TRBD1. The CDR3 totals 12 residues. Germline loops: CDR1 SQVTM, CDR2 ANQGSEA. The CDR3: CSVGQGNQPQHF. For the CDR3, the DNA is TGCAGCGTAGGACAGGGGAATCAGCCTCAGCATTTT.

The V and J genes are TRBV28 and TRBJ1-2; no clear D. Germline V gene sequence: CDR1 MDHEN, CDR2 SYDVKM. The CDR3 has 17 residues. V lost 6 bases, J lost 0 bases, and 20 bases lay in between. The CDR3 DNA reads TGTGCCAGCAGCCCATCGGCCGTTTTTCGAGCTAACTATGGCTACACCTTC. It specifies CASSPSAVFRANYGYTF.

This rearrangement joins TRBV19 to TRBJ1-2; 10 bases map to TRBD1. The CDR3 extends over 15 amino acids. Germline CDR1 is LNHDA and CDR2 is SQIVND (reference sequence). J gave up 8 bases and V 8 bases, and 14 bases lay outside the gene matches. CDR3 sequence: CASLTWDRGPEGYTF. The CDR3 DNA follows: TGTGCCAGTCTCACTTGGGACAGGGGTCCTGAAGGCTACACCTTC.

J is TRBJ2-7 and V is TRBV6-5; 10 bases agree with TRBD1. The CDR3 runs to 14 residues. The V gene end was trimmed by 6 bases and the J gene end by 1 base; junction bases not matched to a gene: 3. The V gene's germline CDR1 is MNHEY and CDR2 SVGAGI. The CDR3 sequence: CASRRTGGSYEQYF. The CDR3 DNA reads as TGTGCCAGCAGAAGGACAGGGGGATCCTACGAGCAGTACTTC.

The chain carries TRBV27 and TRBJ1-4, with a possible D match to TRBD1 (6 bases). From germline, CDR1 is MNHEY and CDR2 SMNVEV (reference sequence). The V end was cut by 7 bases, the J end by 4 bases, with 19 bases between. The length of the CDR3 is 16 residues. The CDR3 protein is CASKGPDGGLNEKLFF. CDR3 DNA sequence: TGTGCCAGCAAAGGTCCCGACGGGGGCCTTAATGAAAAACTGTTTTTT.